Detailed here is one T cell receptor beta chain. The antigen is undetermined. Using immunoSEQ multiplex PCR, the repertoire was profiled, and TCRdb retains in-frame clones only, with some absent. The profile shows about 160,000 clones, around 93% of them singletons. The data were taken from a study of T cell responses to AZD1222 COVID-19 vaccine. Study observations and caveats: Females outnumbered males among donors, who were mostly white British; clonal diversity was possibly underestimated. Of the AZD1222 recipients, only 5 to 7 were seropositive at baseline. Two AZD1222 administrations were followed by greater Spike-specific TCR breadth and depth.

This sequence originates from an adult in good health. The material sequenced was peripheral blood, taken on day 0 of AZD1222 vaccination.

CDR3 DNA sequence: TGCACCAGCAGCCCGGGACAGGGGTTCACTGAAGCTTTCTTT. Translation gives CTSSPGQGFTEAFF. The chain carries TRBV1 and TRBJ1-1; no check of the table's D call, TRBD1, against the DNA was made. TRBV1 is a pseudogene segment. The CDR3 spans 14 residues.